This paragraph reports one T cell receptor beta chain. This sample was taken from a study of blood T cell repertoires in COVID-19. The V and J ends lost 0 bases and 6 bases respectively, with 19 bases between them. The CDR3 extends over 16 amino acids. Germline V gene data show CDR1 as SGDLS and CDR2 as YYNGEE. The method was immunoSEQ multiplex PCR; TCRdb's version includes in-frame clones alone and lacks a portion of them. The table shows 250,000 to 400,000 clones, with 89% occurring only once. Participant-reported clinical history was the basis for cohort assignment. This sequence originates from a man aged 60 to 69 who had recovered from COVID-19. The gene calls are TRBV9 and TRBJ2-7, with a tentative D call TRBD2 (5 bases). The sequencing sample was made of PBMCs or T cells enriched from blood (not recorded which). The DNA for the CDR3 is TGTGCCAGCAGCGTAGGTGGGCTAGCTTTTCCCCTCGAGCAGTACTTC. It yields the protein CASSVGGLAFPLEQYF. The variable domain in full, with the rest retrieved from reference TRBV9 and TRBJ2-7, is DSGVTQTPKHLITATGQRVTLRCSPRSGDLSVYWYQQSLDQGLQFLIQYYNGEERAKGNILERFSAQQFPDLHSELNLSSLELGDSALYFCASSVGGLAFPLEQYFGPGTRLTVT.